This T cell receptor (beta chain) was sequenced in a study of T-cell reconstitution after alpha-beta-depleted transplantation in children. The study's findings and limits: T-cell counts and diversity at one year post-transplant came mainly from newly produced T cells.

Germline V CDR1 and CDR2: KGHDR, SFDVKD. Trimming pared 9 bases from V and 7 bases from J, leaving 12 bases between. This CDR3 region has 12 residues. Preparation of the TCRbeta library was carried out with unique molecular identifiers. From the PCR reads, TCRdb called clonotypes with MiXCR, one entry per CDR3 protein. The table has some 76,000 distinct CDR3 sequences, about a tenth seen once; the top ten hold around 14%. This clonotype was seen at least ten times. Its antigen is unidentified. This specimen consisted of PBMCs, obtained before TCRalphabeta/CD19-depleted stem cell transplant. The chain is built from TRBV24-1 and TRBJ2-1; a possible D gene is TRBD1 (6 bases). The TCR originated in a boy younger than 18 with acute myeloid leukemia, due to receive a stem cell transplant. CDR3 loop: CATDDGTNEQFF. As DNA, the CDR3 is TGTGCCACCGACGACGGGACAAATGAGCAGTTCTTC.